This T cell receptor beta chain was documented in a study of cytomegalovirus exposure and HLA in healthy donors. CDR1 and CDR2 (germline): LGHNA, YSLEER. V lost 2 bases, J lost 5 bases, and 19 bases lay in between. The CDR3 spans 17 residues. This PCR relied on a set of 60 Vbeta primers and 13 Jbeta primers. Produced via immunoSEQ multiplex PCR; TCRdb's table is partial and in-frame only. The sample includes approximately 130,000 clones, over 65% of them seen just once. The TCR comes from a man aged 40-50 years in good health and CMV-seronegative. The V call is TRBV4-3, the J call TRBJ1-5, with D perhaps TRBD1 (6 bases). Material: PBMCs. CDR3 in DNA: TGCGCCAGCAGCCAACTTCTTTTGCAGGGGCAAGATCAGCCCCAGCATTTT. Translating gives CASSQLLLQGQDQPQHF.